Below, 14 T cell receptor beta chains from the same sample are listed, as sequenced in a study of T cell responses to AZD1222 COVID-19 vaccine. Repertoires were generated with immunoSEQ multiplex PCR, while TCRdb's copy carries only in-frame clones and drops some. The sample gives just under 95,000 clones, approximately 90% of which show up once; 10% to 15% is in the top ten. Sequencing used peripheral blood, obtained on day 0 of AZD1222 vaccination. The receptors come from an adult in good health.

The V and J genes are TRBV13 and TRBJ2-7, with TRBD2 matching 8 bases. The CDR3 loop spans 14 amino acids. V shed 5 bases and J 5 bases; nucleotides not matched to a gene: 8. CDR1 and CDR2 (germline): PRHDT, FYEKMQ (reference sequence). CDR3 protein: CASSLRAGVNEQYF. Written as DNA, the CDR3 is TGTGCCAGCAGCCTAAGAGCGGGGGTCAACGAGCAGTACTTC.

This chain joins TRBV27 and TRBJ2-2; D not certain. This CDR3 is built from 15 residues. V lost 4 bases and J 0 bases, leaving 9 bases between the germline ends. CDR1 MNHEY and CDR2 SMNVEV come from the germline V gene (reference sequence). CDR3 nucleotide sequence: TGTGCCAGCAGTTGGGGAAACTCGAACACCGGGGAGCTGTTTTTT. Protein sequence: CASSWGNSNTGELFF.

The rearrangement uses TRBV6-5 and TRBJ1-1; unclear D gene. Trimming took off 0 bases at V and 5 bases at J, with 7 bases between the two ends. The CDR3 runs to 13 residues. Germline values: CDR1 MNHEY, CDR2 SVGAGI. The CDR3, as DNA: TGTGCCAGCAGTTACTCGCCGGGGACTGAAGCTTTCTTT. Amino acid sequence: CASSYSPGTEAFF.

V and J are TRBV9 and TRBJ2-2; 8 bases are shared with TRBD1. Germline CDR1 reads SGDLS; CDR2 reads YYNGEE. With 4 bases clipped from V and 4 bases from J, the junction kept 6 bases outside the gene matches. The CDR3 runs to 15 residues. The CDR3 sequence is CASSPMGQATGELFF. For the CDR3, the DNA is TGTGCCAGCAGCCCGATGGGACAGGCCACCGGGGAGCTGTTTTTT.

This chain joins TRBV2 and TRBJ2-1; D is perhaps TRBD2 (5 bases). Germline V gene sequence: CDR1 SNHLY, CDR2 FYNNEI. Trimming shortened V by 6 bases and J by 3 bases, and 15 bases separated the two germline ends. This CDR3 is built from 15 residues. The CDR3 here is CASRERSGGYNEQFF. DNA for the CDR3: TGTGCCAGCAGGGAGAGGAGCGGCGGCTACAATGAGCAGTTCTTC.

The CDR3 region has the DNA TGTGCCAGCAGTTACGCCTGGGACAGGTCCAGATCACCCCTCCACTTT. Protein product: CASSYAWDRSRSPLHF. The V gene is TRBV6-5, the J gene TRBJ1-6; 8 bases match TRBD1. Germline V gene lookup returns CDR1 MNHEY and CDR2 SVGAGI. J lost 10 bases, V lost 2 bases, and 10 bases had no gene match. The CDR3 totals 16 residues.

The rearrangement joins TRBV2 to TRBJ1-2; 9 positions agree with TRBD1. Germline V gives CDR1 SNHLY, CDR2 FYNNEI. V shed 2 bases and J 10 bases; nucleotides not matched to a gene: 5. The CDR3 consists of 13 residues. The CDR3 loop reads CASSETGGVDYTF. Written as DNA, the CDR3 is TGTGCCAGCAGTGAAACAGGGGGCGTTGACTACACCTTC.

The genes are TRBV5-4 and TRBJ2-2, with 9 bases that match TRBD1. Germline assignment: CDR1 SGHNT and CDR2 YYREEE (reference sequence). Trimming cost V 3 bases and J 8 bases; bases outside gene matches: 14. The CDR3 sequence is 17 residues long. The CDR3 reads CASSSNSGTGKRGELFF. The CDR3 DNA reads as TGTGCCAGCAGCTCCAATTCCGGGACAGGGAAAAGGGGGGAGCTGTTTTTT.

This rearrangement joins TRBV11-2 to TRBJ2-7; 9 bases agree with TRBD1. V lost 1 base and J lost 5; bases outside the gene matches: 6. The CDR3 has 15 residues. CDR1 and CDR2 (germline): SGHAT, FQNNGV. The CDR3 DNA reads TGTGCCAGCAGCTTAGGGGGACAGGGATTTAACGAGCAGTACTTC. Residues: CASSLGGQGFNEQYF.

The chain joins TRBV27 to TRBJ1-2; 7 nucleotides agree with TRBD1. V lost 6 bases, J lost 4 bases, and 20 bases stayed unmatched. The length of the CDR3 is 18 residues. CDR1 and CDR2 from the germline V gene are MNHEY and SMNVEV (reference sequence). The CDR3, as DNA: TGTGCCAGCAGAGACGCCGGGTTGGCAGGGGGTAGGAGCTATGGCTACACCTTC. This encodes CASRDAGLAGGRSYGYTF.

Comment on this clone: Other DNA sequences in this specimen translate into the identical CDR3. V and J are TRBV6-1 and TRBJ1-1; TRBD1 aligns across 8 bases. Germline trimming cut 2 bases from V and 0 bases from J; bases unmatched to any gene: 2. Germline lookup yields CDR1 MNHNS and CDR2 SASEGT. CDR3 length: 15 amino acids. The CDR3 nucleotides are TGTGCCAGCAGTGAACGACAGGGGTTGAACACTGAAGCTTTCTTT. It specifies CASSERQGLNTEAFF.

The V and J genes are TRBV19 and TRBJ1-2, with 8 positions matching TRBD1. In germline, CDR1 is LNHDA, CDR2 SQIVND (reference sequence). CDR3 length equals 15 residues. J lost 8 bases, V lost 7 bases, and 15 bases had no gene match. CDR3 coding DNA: TGTGCCAGTACCCAAACCTGGACAGGGAATCGGGGCTACACCTTC. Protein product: CASTQTWTGNRGYTF.

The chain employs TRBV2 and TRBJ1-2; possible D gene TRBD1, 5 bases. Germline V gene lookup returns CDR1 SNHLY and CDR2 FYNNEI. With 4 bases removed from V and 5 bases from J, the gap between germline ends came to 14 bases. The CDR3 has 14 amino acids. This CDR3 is CASSVVQAPYGYTF. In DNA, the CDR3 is TGTGCCAGCAGTGTCGTACAGGCACCTTATGGCTACACCTTC. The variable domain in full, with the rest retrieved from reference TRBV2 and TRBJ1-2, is EPEVTQTPSHQVTQMGQEVILRCVPISNHLYFYWYRQILGQKVEFLVSFYNNEISEKSEIFDDQFSVERPDGSNFTLKIRSTKLEDSAMYFCASSVVQAPYGYTFGSGTRLTVV.

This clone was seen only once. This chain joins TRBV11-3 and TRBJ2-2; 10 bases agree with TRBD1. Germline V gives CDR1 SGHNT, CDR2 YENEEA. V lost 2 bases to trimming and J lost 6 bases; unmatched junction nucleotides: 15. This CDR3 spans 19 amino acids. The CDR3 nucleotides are TGTGCCAGCAGCTTACGTGGGACAGGGGCCTATCCGGGGGCCGGGGAGCTGTTTTTT. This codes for CASSLRGTGAYPGAGELFF.